This TCR beta chain was profiled in a study of cytomegalovirus exposure and HLA in healthy donors. Using immunoSEQ multiplex PCR, the repertoire was profiled, and TCRdb retains in-frame clones only, with some absent. The table has fewer than 120,000 clones, over 75% seen once; the top ten hold approximately 1.4%. Germline CDR1 and CDR2: SGHTA and FQGTGA. V dropped 5 bases and J dropped 6; count of bases not matched to a gene: 6. This CDR3 region has 14 residues. The sequence was collected from a woman under 40 in good health and CMV-seropositive. The sequencing input was PBMCs. This chain connects TRBV7-3 to TRBJ2-1; 8 bases are a match to TRBD1. The CDR3 loop reads CASSPGTGGNEQFF. The CDR3 nucleotides read TGTGCCAGCAGCCCCGGGACAGGCGGCAATGAGCAGTTCTTC.